The clone carrying this T cell receptor (beta chain) was detected a few times. Since a much larger clone is just one base distant, this may be a read error. The V and J ends lost 5 bases and 8 bases, in that order; junction bases with no gene match: 1. The germline gives CDR1 SGHTA, CDR2 FQGNSA. The CDR3 spans 11 residues. TCRdb reprocessed the RT-PCR reads via MiXCR and lists one record per CDR3 protein. The sample holds hundreds of thousands of distinct CDR3 sequences; over 12% are singletons and the top ten take 3.6%. This chain uses TRBV7-2 with TRBJ2-3; 7 bases are shared with TRBD2. The TCR comes from a female donor in good health, serving as a healthy control. Sequencing input: memory CD4+ T cells from blood. CDR3 coding DNA: TGTGCCAGCAGCGCGGGGGTTACGCAGTATTTT. Its protein is CASSAGVTQYF.